The TCR beta chain described here comes from a study of PD-L1 blockade in urothelial cancer. Study at large: Prior chemotherapy in patients spanned 0 to 3 regimens.

V was shortened by 3 bases and J by 0 bases, with 10 bases between the two germline ends. Germline V gene lookup returns CDR1 SEHNR and CDR2 FQNEAQ (reference sequence). There are 15 residues in the CDR3. Stated time point: peripheral blood 6 weeks after treatment start. The data were produced by immunoSEQ multiplex PCR, yet TCRdb's version contains in-frame clones alone and is incomplete. Among around 50,000 clones listed, about 85% were seen once. Specimen: PBMCs, collected around atezolizumab (anti-PD-L1) treatment. J is TRBJ2-3 and V is TRBV7-9, with D possibly TRBD2 on 6 matching bases. This receptor was identified in a man between 45 and 60 years old with urothelial cancer. This CDR3 reads CASSFRRESTDTQYF. CDR3 bases: TGTGCCAGCAGCTTTCGGCGGGAAAGCACAGATACGCAGTATTTT.